This T cell receptor (beta chain) was retrieved from a study of blood T cell repertoires in COVID-19. Across the whole study: Samples came from the United States, Italy and Spain, spanning acute and convalescent COVID-19.

TCRdb keeps only in-frame clones here, not all; method: immunoSEQ multiplex PCR. The sample lists some 250,000 clones; around 88% were seen once. V was cut by 4 bases and J by 4 bases, with 16 bases left in between. Germline V CDR1 and CDR2: SQVTM, ANQGSEA. CDR3 length: 15 residues. The chain carries TRBV29-1 and TRBJ2-2, with no clear D. The sequencing input was peripheral blood. The sequence derives from a man aged 35 to 55 with active or convalescent COVID-19. DNA for the CDR3: TGCAGCGTTGTGCTCTTCTCGAGAGGCACCGGGGAGCTGTTTTTT. Translating it yields CSVVLFSRGTGELFF.